Presented here are 29 T cell receptor beta chains from one specimen sequenced in a study of human T cells and chemical hapten exposure. TCRdb recomputed calls from the RACE reads with MiXCR, one row per CDR3 protein. The data contain 150,000 to 200,000 distinct CDR3 sequences, more than 12% of them singletons. Time point reported: patch test 1, 2 weeks after DPC sensitization. Treatment reported: therapeutic diphenylcyclopropenone sensitization with weekly scalp DPC. The sample was whole blood, taken in connection with sensitization to the hapten diphenylcyclopropenone (DPC). These receptor sequences come from a woman in her 30s with alopecia areata. Some clones in this sample may be carry-over from other donors' samples.

In this sample, this clonotype turned up many times. CDR3 protein: CASSPGVLNTEAFF. The CDR3, as DNA: TGTGCCAGCAGTCCAGGGGTATTGAACACTGAAGCTTTCTTT. V is TRBV28 and J is TRBJ1-1; D is perhaps TRBD1 (6 bases). This CDR3 has 14 amino acids. Trimming cost V 5 bases and J 0 bases, with 10 bases left between them. Germline V lookup: CDR1 MDHEN, CDR2 SYDVKM.

The chain is built from TRBV29-1 and TRBJ1-2; D call uncertain. The CDR3 contains 12 residues. Germline-derived CDR1 and CDR2 are SQVTM and ANQGSEA. V was trimmed by 2 bases and J by 2 bases, leaving 6 bases between them. CDR3 region: CSVEKINYGYTF. The CDR3 DNA follows: TGCAGCGTTGAAAAGATAAACTATGGCTACACCTTC.

The rearrangement links TRBV6-2 or TRBV6-3 to TRBJ1-2, with D perhaps TRBD1 (6 bases). Germline V gene lookup returns CDR1 MNHEY and CDR2 SVGEGT. Trimming stripped 2 bases from V and 0 bases from J, with 13 bases between. The CDR3 has 16 residues. The CDR3, as DNA: TGTGCCAGCAGTTACGGCAGGGGATCGTCTAACTATGGCTACACCTTC. This sequence encodes CASSYGRGSSNYGYTF.

The CDR3 protein is CASSATGGRAEQYF. The DNA for the CDR3 is TGTGCCAGCAGTGCGACAGGGGGCCGAGCCGAGCAGTACTTC. The V call is TRBV2, the J call TRBJ2-7, with 10 nucleotides matching TRBD1. The CDR3 is 14 amino acids. V was pared by 4 bases and J by 6 bases, with 6 bases of the junction left unmatched. Germline V gives CDR1 SNHLY, CDR2 FYNNEI.

The chain links TRBV30 to TRBJ2-2; TRBD1 agrees at 9 bases. Germline loops: CDR1 GTSNPN, CDR2 SVGIG (reference sequence). CDR3 length: 15 amino acids. Losses at the gene ends were 6 bases for V and 4 bases for J; bases not matched to a gene: 9. For the CDR3, the DNA is TGTGCCTGCTCCACCGGGACAGGGTTCACCGGGGAGCTGTTTTTT. Translated: CACSTGTGFTGELFF.

The sample holds a few counts of this clonotype. The chain has TRBV7-6 and TRBJ2-3, with D uncertain. The CDR3 sequence is 14 residues long. V was shortened by 3 bases and J by 5 bases, with 12 bases between the two germline ends. Germline CDR1 is SGHVS and CDR2 is FNYEAQ. The CDR3 DNA follows: TGTGCCAGCAGCTTGATTAGTGCTGGAGATACGCAGTATTTT. As protein: CASSLISAGDTQYF.

This clonotype was recorded many times. The V call is TRBV28, the J call TRBJ1-5; the match to TRBD1 covers 7 bases. From germline, CDR1 is MDHEN and CDR2 SYDVKM. Trimming removed 2 bases from V and 4 bases from J; junction bases left unmatched: 8. This CDR3 comprises 16 residues. As DNA, the CDR3 is TGTGCCAGCAGTTTACCACAGGGGCTGATGAATCAGCCCCAGCATTTT. Protein sequence: CASSLPQGLMNQPQHF.

This clonotype was seen repeatedly, ten times or more. The chain is built from TRBV7-8 and TRBJ2-5, with D unclear. The CDR3 has 12 amino acids. CDR1 is SGHVS, CDR2 FQNEAQ, per germline. Between the trimmed V and J ends, which lost 1 base and 5 bases, there was a span of 5 bases. CDR3 amino acids: CASSLVGETQYF. CDR3 sequence (DNA): TGTGCCAGCAGCTTAGTCGGGGAGACCCAGTACTTC.

The chain uses TRBV28 and TRBJ2-2; possible D gene TRBD2, 6 bases. Germline CDR1 reads MDHEN; CDR2 reads SYDVKM. V lost 7 bases, J lost 2 bases, and 11 bases lay in between. The CDR3 spans 14 residues. The DNA of the CDR3 is TGTGCCAGCAAGGGCGGGGCCAACACCGGGGAGCTGTTTTTT. It codes for CASKGGANTGELFF.

In its sample, this clonotype was seen many times. The gene calls are TRBV28 and TRBJ2-7; D remains unclear. CDR3 size: 12 residues. Per germline, CDR1 MDHEN and CDR2 SYDVKM. The germline V and J ends were trimmed by 6 bases and 7 bases, with 13 bases remaining between them. The CDR3 here is CASRGLLREQYF. CDR3 in DNA: TGTGCCAGCAGGGGGTTGTTGCGGGAGCAGTACTTC.

This clonotype was found a few times. The J gene is TRBJ1-3, the V gene TRBV5-6; D is unresolved. The CDR3 covers 16 residues. Germline loops: CDR1 SGHDT, CDR2 YYEEEE. V was clipped by 1 base and J by 3 bases, with 14 bases between them. The CDR3: CASSLTILSDGNTIYF. In DNA, the CDR3 is TGTGCCAGCAGCTTGACTATATTGTCTGATGGAAACACCATATATTTT.

Note on this clonotype: The junction departs from germline at one end; a sequencing error may be responsible. The chain recombines TRBV4-3 with TRBJ2-3; D remains ambiguous. The CDR3 is 15 residues long. CDR1 and CDR2 (germline): LGHNA, YSLEER. This chain's CDR3 is CATSIGLSYTDTQYF. CDR3 in DNA: TGCGCCACCAGCATAGGGTTAAGTTACACAGATACGCAGTATTTT.

This clonotype was seen a handful of times. V gene TRBV7-2 combines with J gene TRBJ1-6; TRBD1 is a possible D gene (6 bases). Trimming cost V 5 bases and J 5 bases, with 16 bases left between them. The CDR3 loop spans 16 amino acids. Germline V lookup: CDR1 SGHTA, CDR2 FQGNSA. The CDR3 protein is CASSPYRALNNSPLHF. CDR3 bases: TGTGCCAGCAGCCCCTACAGGGCCCTAAATAATTCACCCCTCCACTTT.

This clonotype came up many times. The rearrangement uses TRBV28 and TRBJ1-1; 9 nucleotides align to TRBD1. Germline V CDR1 and CDR2: MDHEN, SYDVKM. CDR3 length equals 13 residues. Trimming cost V 5 bases and J 8 bases; bases outside gene matches: 6. CDR3 protein: CASSLQGASEAFF. In DNA, the CDR3 is TGTGCCAGCAGTCTACAGGGGGCTTCAGAAGCTTTCTTT.

This clonotype has a count of ten or more. The chain combines TRBV29-1 with TRBJ1-2; no clear D gene. From germline, CDR1 is SQVTM and CDR2 ANQGSEA. The V end lost 0 bases, the J end lost 4 bases, and 6 bases lay between the germline ends. CDR3 size: 12 residues. This CDR3 reads CSVEDSIYGYTF. CDR3 DNA: TGCAGCGTTGAAGATAGTATCTATGGCTACACCTTC.

The gene calls are TRBV28 and TRBJ1-2; 9 bases match TRBD1. The junction had 6 bases not matched to a gene; V was cut back by 5 bases and J by 8 bases. The germline gives CDR1 MDHEN, CDR2 SYDVKM. The CDR3 totals 13 residues. The CDR3 DNA reads TGTGCCAGCAGTCCAAACAGGGGGCAAGGCTACACCTTC. Residues: CASSPNRGQGYTF.

This clonotype was seen ten or more times. This sequence joins TRBV2 and TRBJ2-5; no definite D call. Trimming stripped 2 bases from V and 1 base from J, with 11 bases between. CDR1 and CDR2 (germline): SNHLY, FYNNEI. The CDR3 length is 15 residues. The CDR3: CASSETPAGQETQYF. The CDR3 nucleotides read TGTGCCAGCAGTGAAACCCCGGCCGGCCAAGAGACCCAGTACTTC. Based on the CDR3 plus reference TRBV2 and TRBJ2-5, the full variable domain is EPEVTQTPSHQVTQMGQEVILRCVPISNHLYFYWYRQILGQKVEFLVSFYNNEISEKSEIFDDQFSVERPDGSNFTLKIRSTKLEDSAMYFCASSETPAGQETQYFGPGTRLLVL.

This clonotype was detected only a few times. The V gene is TRBV27, the J gene TRBJ2-2; a possible D gene is TRBD2 (6 bases). This CDR3 spans 14 amino acids. Trimming took off 5 bases at V and 4 bases at J, with 11 bases between the two ends. Germline CDR1 reads MNHEY; CDR2 reads SMNVEV (reference sequence). CDR3: CASSTSFGTGELFF. The CDR3 coding sequence is TGTGCCAGCAGTACTAGCTTTGGCACCGGGGAGCTGTTTTTT.

J is TRBJ2-3 and V is TRBV19; a possible D gene is TRBD2 (6 bases). The CDR3 covers 15 residues. CDR1 and CDR2 (germline): LNHDA, SQIVND (reference sequence). V dropped 3 bases and J dropped 5 bases, with 15 bases sitting between them. CDR3 nucleotides: TGTGCCAGTAGTATGAGCCTAGCGAAGGGAGATACGCAGTATTTT. It yields the protein CASSMSLAKGDTQYF.

This rearrangement joins TRBV28 to TRBJ2-7, with 9 bases fitting TRBD1. The CDR3 contains 16 residues. With V trimmed by 4 bases and J by 2 bases, 9 bases remained unmatched. Germline lookup yields CDR1 MDHEN and CDR2 SYDVKM. This CDR3 reads CASSSPPGQGTYEQYF. CDR3 sequence (DNA): TGTGCCAGCAGTTCACCACCGGGACAGGGAACCTACGAGCAGTACTTC.

The rearrangement joins TRBV11-1 to TRBJ2-5; a weak D match, TRBD1 (6 bases). Trimming pared 3 bases from V and 0 bases from J, leaving 8 bases between. The CDR3 is made up of 14 amino acids. The germline V gene has CDR1 SGHAT and CDR2 FQDESV (reference sequence). The CDR3 nucleotides are TGTGCCAGCAGCTTGCGGACAGACCAAGAGACCCAGTACTTC. Its translation is CASSLRTDQETQYF. The full variable domain, its missing parts supplied by reference TRBV11-1 and TRBJ2-5, is EAEVAQSPRYKITEKSQAVAFWCDPISGHATLYWYRQILGQGPELLVQFQDESVVDDSQLPKDRFSAERLKGVDSTLKIQPAELGDSAMYLCASSLRTDQETQYFGPGTRLLVL.

This clonotype turned up a few times. The chain links TRBV7-9 to TRBJ1-5, with D unclear. This CDR3 is built from 13 residues. The germline V and J ends were trimmed by 2 bases and 5 bases, with 7 bases remaining between them. The V gene's germline CDR1 is SEHNR and CDR2 FQNEAQ (reference sequence). In DNA, the CDR3 is TGTGCCAGCAGCTTAACGGCGTATCAGCCCCAGCATTTT. Its translation: CASSLTAYQPQHF.

In this sample, this clonotype turned up a few times. The chain links TRBV28 to TRBJ1-2; D unclear. This CDR3 region has 13 residues. CDR1 MDHEN and CDR2 SYDVKM come from the germline V gene. V was trimmed by 5 bases and J by 0 bases, leaving 7 bases between them. As DNA, the CDR3 is TGTGCCAGCAGTCAAATAGCTAACTATGGCTACACCTTC. Translated: CASSQIANYGYTF.

This chain uses TRBV12-3 or TRBV12-4 with TRBJ1-1, with a tentative D call TRBD1 (5 bases). V was trimmed by 8 bases and J by 4 bases, leaving 17 bases between them. The CDR3 contains 14 residues. CDR3 in DNA: TGTGCCAGCGGGCTCCGGAGGGGAGGCACTGAAGCTTTCTTT. Its translation is CASGLRRGGTEAFF.

This clonotype came up many times. The chain employs TRBV5-1 and TRBJ1-6, with D possibly TRBD1 on 5 matching bases. The CDR3 extends over 13 amino acids. CDR1 SGHRS and CDR2 YFSETQ come from the germline V gene. V was cut by 7 bases and J by 9 bases, with 14 bases left in between. CDR3 nucleotides: TGCGCCAGCTATAACGGGGCGAGTTCACCCCTCCACTTT. It is translated as CASYNGASSPLHF.

This clonotype has at least ten counts. The chain recombines TRBV15 with TRBJ1-1; the D gene is possibly TRBD1 (6 bases). CDR3 length: 15 amino acids. The germline CDR1 and CDR2 sequences are LNHNV and YYDKDF (reference sequence). V was shortened by 5 bases and J by 8 bases, with 21 bases between the two germline ends. As DNA, the CDR3 is TGTGCCACCAGCTCGGACAGAAACCGTAATCGCGAAGCTTTCTTT. It translates to CATSSDRNRNREAFF.

Only a few counts were recorded for this clonotype. This chain links TRBV3-1 with TRBJ2-3; D gene ambiguous. Trimming cost V 0 bases and J 2 bases, with 6 bases left between them. The CDR3 length is 14 residues. The germline V gene encodes CDR1 LGHDT and CDR2 YNNKEL (reference sequence). The DNA of the CDR3 is TGTGCCAGCAGCCAAGATTCCCTCACAGATACGCAGTATTTT. It yields the protein CASSQDSLTDTQYF.

There are a few counts of this clonotype. The V gene is TRBV20-1, the J gene TRBJ1-4; D gene unclear. CDR3 length: 12 residues. Germline assignment: CDR1 DFQATT and CDR2 SNEGSKA (reference sequence). Trimming cost V 0 bases and J 8 bases, with 7 bases left between them. The CDR3 sequence is CSARDPTEKLFF. CDR3 bases: TGCAGTGCTAGAGATCCGACCGAAAAACTGTTTTTT.

This clonotype occurred a few times. CDR3 bases: TGTGCCATCAGGGGTGGGGAGGACACTGAAGCTTTCTTT. As protein: CAIRGGEDTEAFF. The chain recombines TRBV10-3 with TRBJ1-1; D gene ambiguous. Trimming shortened V by 6 bases and J by 3 bases, and 11 bases separated the two germline ends. Looked up from germline, CDR1 is ENHRY and CDR2 is SYGVKD. The CDR3 covers 13 residues.